Listed here is a single T cell receptor (beta chain). The data stem from a study of blood T cell repertoires in COVID-19. Study at large: Acute-phase and convalescent COVID-19 samples originated in the United States, Italy and Spain. PBMCs, B-cell-depleted T cells, or T cells were the source of the cDNA or gDNA that made up the material.

CDR1 KGHSH and CDR2 LQKENI come from the germline V gene. V was pared by 3 bases and J by 2 bases, with 10 bases between. CDR3 length: 14 residues. Authors' analysis steps: Reference gene primer amplification yielded estimated nucleated cell counts. Measured with immunoSEQ multiplex PCR; TCRdb has only the in-frame clones, and not every one. The V and J calls and clone size come from that table; D and trimming were worked out from the DNA. The sample contains about 330,000 clones, 80% to 90% of which appear only once. Sequencing used peripheral blood. This chain links TRBV18 with TRBJ2-5; D gene unclear. The receptor was derived from a man between 25 and 39 years old with COVID-19, enrolled during active disease. The CDR3 loop reads CASSPTQAQETQYF. The CDR3 region has the DNA TGTGCCAGCTCACCGACCCAGGCGCAAGAGACCCAGTACTTC.